This T cell receptor beta chain was recorded in a study of cytomegalovirus exposure and HLA in healthy donors. The wider study: Most genotyped donors, 81% of fewer than 400, had Caucasian-associated genetic ancestry.

Germline-derived CDR1 and CDR2 are SGHRS and YFSETQ. The V gene lost 2 bases and the J gene lost 5 bases, with 11 bases spanning the gap. The CDR3 loop spans 14 amino acids. Samples came from healthy bone marrow donors. The PCR made use of 60 Vbeta and 13 Jbeta primers. Some clones are missing from TCRdb's copy, which holds only in-frame ones; the method was immunoSEQ multiplex PCR. Here the sample spans roughly 190,000 clones, more than 65% being singletons. The chain employs TRBV5-1 and TRBJ2-1, with D hard to call. This sequence was found in a woman aged 25-40 years in good health and CMV-seronegative. The sample was PBMCs. CDR3 region: CASSFGSVNNEQFF. CDR3 sequence (DNA): TGCGCCAGCAGCTTCGGAAGCGTCAACAATGAGCAGTTCTTC.